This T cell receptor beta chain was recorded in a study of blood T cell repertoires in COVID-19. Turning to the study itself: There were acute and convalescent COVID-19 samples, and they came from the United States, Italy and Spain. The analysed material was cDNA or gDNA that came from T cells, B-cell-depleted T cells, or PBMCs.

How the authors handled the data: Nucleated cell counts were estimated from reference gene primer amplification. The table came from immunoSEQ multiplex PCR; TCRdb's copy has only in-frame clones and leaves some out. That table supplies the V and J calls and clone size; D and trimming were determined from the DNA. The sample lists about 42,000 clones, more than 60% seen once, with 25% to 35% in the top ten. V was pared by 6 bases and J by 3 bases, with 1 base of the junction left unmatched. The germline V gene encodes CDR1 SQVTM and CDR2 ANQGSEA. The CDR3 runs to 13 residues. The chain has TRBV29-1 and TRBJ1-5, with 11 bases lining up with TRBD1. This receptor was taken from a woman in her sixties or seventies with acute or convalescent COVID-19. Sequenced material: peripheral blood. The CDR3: CSVGQGANQPQHF. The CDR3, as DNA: TGCAGCGTCGGACAGGGGGCCAATCAGCCCCAGCATTTT. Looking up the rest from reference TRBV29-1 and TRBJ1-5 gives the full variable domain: SAVISQKPSRDICQRGTSLTIQCQVDSQVTMMFWYRQQPGQSLTLIATANQGSEATYESGFVIDKFPISRPNLTFSTLTVSNMSPEDSSIYLCSVGQGANQPQHFGDGTRLSIL.